This T cell receptor beta chain appears in the sequencing data of a study of metastatic and nonmetastatic thyroid tumors. Overall study context: Repertoires from blood and tumor or nodule tissue of malignant and benign thyroid patients were compared.

Turning to this clone: Its antigen is undetermined. Sequence at one end of the junction differs from germline and may be a read error.

Thyroid surgery was performed in patients who had received no treatment beforehand. Study outcomes and limitations: Patients with malignant thyroid tumors reportedly had significantly higher TCR beta diversity than those with benign nodules, in blood and tumor.

Germline V gives CDR1 MDHEN, CDR2 SYDVKM. The CDR3 totals 13 residues. In the authors' workflow: A classifier of distant metastasis in papillary thyroid cancer was built from CDR3 differences (across clinicopathological groups). TCRdb used MiXCR to call clones anew from the PCR reads. The V and J calls shown here were made by TCRdb, not taken from the authors' results. The repertoire includes about 39,000 clones, roughly a fifth of them detected once, and 15% to 20% sits in the top ten. The sequenced sample was blood. This TCR derives from a female donor with papillary thyroid cancer or a benign thyroid nodule (not recorded which). Some clones in this sample may be carry-over from other donors' samples. The chain employs TRBV28 and TRBJ2-7, with TRBD1 matching over 9 bases. The CDR3 is CAISPPGQGKQYF. DNA of the CDR3: TGTGCCATCAGTCCTCCTGGACAGGGGAAGCAGTACTTC.